The 12 T cell receptor beta chains below come from one sample, sequenced in a study of shared clonotypes between healthy human individuals. This table comes from immunoSEQ multiplex PCR, and its TCRdb copy is limited to in-frame clones, with some not included. The sample contains about 660,000 clones, roughly 70% of which appear only once. Sample: memory CD4+ T cells sorted from blood. Sample subset: CD45RA-negative fraction. Receptors originate from a woman in her 30s in good health.

The chain couples TRBV4-1 to TRBJ2-2, with 9 positions matching TRBD1. This CDR3 contains 15 residues. Germline trimming cut 4 bases from V and 3 bases from J; bases unmatched to any gene: 3. Germline CDR1 MGHRA, CDR2 YSYEKL. The CDR3 sequence is CASSLRTGDTGELFF. CDR3 nucleotide sequence: TGCGCCAGCAGCCTACGGACAGGGGACACCGGGGAGCTGTTTTTT.

V and J are TRBV2 and TRBJ2-5; no clear D. Germline assignment: CDR1 SNHLY and CDR2 FYNNEI. V gave up 3 bases and J gave up 7 bases, with 3 bases separating them. The CDR3 has 10 amino acids. Written as DNA, the CDR3 is TGTGCCAGCAGTGACGGGACCCAGTACTTC. This codes for CASSDGTQYF.

The gene calls are TRBV19 and TRBJ1-5, with TRBD1 matching over 12 bases. The CDR3 consists of 15 residues. Unmatched junction bases numbered 3, after V lost 3 bases and J lost 6 bases. Germline V gene lookup returns CDR1 LNHDA and CDR2 SQIVND (reference sequence). DNA of the CDR3: TGTGCCAGTAGTATGGGACAGGGGGCGACTCAGCCCCAGCATTTT. Its translation: CASSMGQGATQPQHF.

The rearrangement joins TRBV7-9 to TRBJ2-1; 7 positions agree with TRBD2. Germline CDR1 and CDR2: SEHNR and FQNEAQ (reference sequence). V lost 5 bases, J lost 5 bases, and 6 bases stayed unmatched. This CDR3 is 14 amino acids long. CDR3 protein: CASSQAGSHNEQFF. The CDR3 DNA follows: TGTGCCAGCAGCCAAGCGGGATCCCACAATGAGCAGTTCTTC.

This clone came up many times. The chain employs TRBV11-3 and TRBJ2-6; possible D gene TRBD1, 6 bases. Looked up from germline, CDR1 is SGHNT and CDR2 is YENEEA. Trimming took off 1 base at V and 2 bases at J, with 6 bases between the two ends. This CDR3 has 15 residues. In DNA form, the CDR3 reads TGTGCCAGCAGCTTAGGGACAGCTGGGGCCAACGTCCTGACTTTC. The encoded protein is CASSLGTAGANVLTF.

The rearrangement uses TRBV6-1 and TRBJ1-5; D uncertain. V gave up 7 bases and J gave up 5 bases, with 6 bases separating them. Germline CDR1 reads MNHNS; CDR2 reads SASEGT. This CDR3 contains 11 residues. The CDR3 DNA reads as TGTGCCAGCAATTCTTATCAGCCCCAGCATTTT. Amino acids: CASNSYQPQHF.

This clone was observed a few times. The chain uses TRBV4-1 and TRBJ2-7; 10 nucleotides align to TRBD2. Per the germline V gene, CDR1 is MGHRA and CDR2 is YSYEKL. The CDR3 length is 15 residues. Unmatched junction bases numbered 5, after V lost 3 bases and J lost 3 bases. CDR3 in amino acids: CASSHPGLAHYEQYF. The CDR3 DNA reads as TGCGCCAGCAGCCATCCGGGACTAGCGCACTACGAGCAGTACTTC.

The genes are TRBV5-6 and TRBJ1-2; 7 bases fit TRBD1. The CDR3 is 13 residues long. Trimming cost V 2 bases and J 4 bases; bases outside gene matches: 2. Germline CDR1 is SGHDT and CDR2 is YYEEEE. CDR3 coding DNA: TGTGCCAGCAGCTTTCGACAGGGCTATGGCTACACCTTC. Its translation is CASSFRQGYGYTF.

This chain uses TRBV5-4 with TRBJ2-5; D tentatively reads TRBD1 or TRBD2 (5 bases each). CDR1 SGHNT and CDR2 YYREEE come from the germline V gene (reference sequence). Trimming left V 4 bases short and J 2 bases short, with 15 bases between. The CDR3 loop spans 15 amino acids. The CDR3 sequence is CASSMPLGAQETQYF. The CDR3 DNA follows: TGTGCCAGCAGCATGCCCCTCGGGGCACAAGAGACCCAGTACTTC. Drawing the rest from reference TRBV5-4 and TRBJ2-5, the complete variable domain is ETGVTQSPTHLIKTRGQQVTLRCSSQSGHNTVSWYQQALGQGPQFIFQYYREEENGRGNFPPRFSGLQFPNYSSELNVNALELDDSALYLCASSMPLGAQETQYFGPGTRLLVL.

The chain combines TRBV4-1 with TRBJ2-3; a possible D gene is TRBD2 (6 bases). The V and J ends lost 4 bases and 6 bases respectively, with 20 bases between them. The CDR3 contains 16 residues. Germline CDR1 is MGHRA and CDR2 is YSYEKL. The chain's CDR3 is CASSRERAGYGDTQYF. CDR3 coding DNA: TGCGCCAGCAGCCGAGAGCGGGCTGGGTATGGGGATACGCAGTATTTT.

The chain uses TRBV5-1 and TRBJ2-2; D is unclear. V lost 0 bases and J lost 8, with 14 bases in between. The CDR3 is 15 residues long. CDR1 SGHRS and CDR2 YFSETQ come from the germline V gene. The DNA of the CDR3 is TGCGCCAGCAGCTTGGTTGGTCCCCAGATAGGGGAGCTGTTTTTT. It codes for CASSLVGPQIGELFF.

This clone was picked up a small number of times. This sequence joins TRBV5-1 and TRBJ2-5; D gene uncertain. The CDR3 spans 14 residues. Deletions cut 5 bases from V and 2 bases from J, with 13 bases between. Looked up from germline, CDR1 is SGHRS and CDR2 is YFSETQ. CDR3 bases: TGCGCCAGCAGTGTGGTGGCGGATCAAGAGACCCAGTACTTC. Encoded protein: CASSVVADQETQYF.